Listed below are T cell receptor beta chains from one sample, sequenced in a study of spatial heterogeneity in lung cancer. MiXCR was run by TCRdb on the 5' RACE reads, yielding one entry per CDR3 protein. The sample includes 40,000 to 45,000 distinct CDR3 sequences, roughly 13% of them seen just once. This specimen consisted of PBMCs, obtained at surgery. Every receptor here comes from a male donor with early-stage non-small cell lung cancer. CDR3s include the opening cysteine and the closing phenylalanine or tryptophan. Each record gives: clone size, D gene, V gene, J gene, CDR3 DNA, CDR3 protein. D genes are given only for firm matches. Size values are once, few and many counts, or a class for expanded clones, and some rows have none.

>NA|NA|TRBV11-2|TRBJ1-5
TGTGCCAGCAGCTTATTAGGAGGTAATCAGCCCCAGCATTTT
CASSLLGGNQPQHF
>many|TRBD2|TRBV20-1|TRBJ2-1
TGCAGTGTTGGCGGGGGGGCCTCAAATGAGCAGTTCTTC
CSVGGGASNEQFF
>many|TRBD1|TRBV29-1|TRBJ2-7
TGCAGCGTGCGCCGGGACAGTTCCTACGAGCAGTACTTC
CSVRRDSSYEQYF
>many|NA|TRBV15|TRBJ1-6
TGTGCCACCAGCAGAGAAGGAAGGGCTTCACCCCTCCACTTT
CATSREGRASPLHF
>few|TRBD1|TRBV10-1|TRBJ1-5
TGCGCCAGCAGCGGGACAGGGGATCAGCCCCAGCATTTT
CASSGTGDQPQHF
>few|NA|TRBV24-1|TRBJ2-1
TGTGCCACCAGTGGGGCGGGACACTACAATGAGCAGTTCTTC
CATSGAGHYNEQFF
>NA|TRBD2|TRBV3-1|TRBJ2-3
TGTGCCAGCAGCCTTAGCGGGGTAACAGATACGCAGTATTTT
CASSLSGVTDTQYF
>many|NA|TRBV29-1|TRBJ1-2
TGCAGCGTTGAAGTGGGGGATCTGGGCTATGGCTACACCTTC
CSVEVGDLGYGYTF
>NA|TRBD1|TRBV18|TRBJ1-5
TGTGCCAGCTCACCAGGGACAGGGAATCAGCCCCAGCATTTT
CASSPGTGNQPQHF
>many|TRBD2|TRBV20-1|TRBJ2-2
TGCAGTGCTAGCGAGCTCCCTAGCGGGAGCGGGGAGCTGTTTTTT
CSASELPSGSGELFF
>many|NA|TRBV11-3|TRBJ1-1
TGTGCCAGCAGCCCGCGCGGGAACACTGAAGCTTTCTTT
CASSPRGNTEAFF
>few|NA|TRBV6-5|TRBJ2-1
TGTGCCAGCAGGTACAGTAGCTCCTACAATGAGCAGTTCTTC
CASRYSSSYNEQFF
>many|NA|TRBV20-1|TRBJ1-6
TGCAGTGCTAGAGTGAGGCGGAATTCACCCCTCCACTTT
CSARVRRNSPLHF
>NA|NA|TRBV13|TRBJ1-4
TGTGCCAGCAGCTTCAGAGCAACTAATGAAAAACTGTTTTTT
CASSFRATNEKLFF
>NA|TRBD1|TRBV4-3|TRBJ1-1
TGCGCCAGCAGCCAAGACATCTCGACAGGGGATCACACTGAAGCTTTCTTT
CASSQDISTGDHTEAFF
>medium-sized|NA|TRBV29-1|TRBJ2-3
TGCAGCGCCTGGAATTTGAATACGCAGTATTTT
CSAWNLNTQYF
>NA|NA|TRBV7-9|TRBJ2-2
TGTGCCAGCAGCTTGGCACAGAGAGCCGGGGAGCTGTTTTTT
CASSLAQRAGELFF
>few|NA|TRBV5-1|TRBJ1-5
TGCGCCAGCAGCTTGGGGGCGAATAGCAATCAGCCCCAGCATTTT
CASSLGANSNQPQHF
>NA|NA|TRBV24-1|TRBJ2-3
TGTGCCACCAGTGGAGAAACAGATACGCAGTATTTT
CATSGETDTQYF
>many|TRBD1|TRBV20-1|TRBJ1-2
TGCAGTGCTAGAGAGACAGGGGGTGCTCGAGGCTACACCTTC
CSARETGGARGYTF
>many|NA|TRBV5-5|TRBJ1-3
TGTGCCAGCAGCCCGAGGCCGGAAGGAAACACCATATATTTT
CASSPRPEGNTIYF
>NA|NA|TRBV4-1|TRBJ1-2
TGCGCCAGCAGCCCCCCGGCTCTAAACTATGGCTACACCTTC
CASSPPALNYGYTF
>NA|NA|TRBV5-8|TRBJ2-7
TGTGCCAGCAGATTAGGGTACGAGCAGTACTTC
CASRLGYEQYF
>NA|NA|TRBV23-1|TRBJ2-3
TGCGCCAGCGGATCGGACAGCACAGATACGCAGTATTTT
CASGSDSTDTQYF
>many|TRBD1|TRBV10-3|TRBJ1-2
TGTGCCATCAGTGAATACAGGGGATATGGCTACACCTTC
CAISEYRGYGYTF
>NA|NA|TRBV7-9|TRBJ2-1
TGTGCCAGCAGCTCCCTAGCTAGTAACGAGCAGTTCTTC
CASSSLASNEQFF
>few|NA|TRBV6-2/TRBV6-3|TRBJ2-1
TGTGCCAGCAGTTACGGGAGAGCATCTGAGCAGTTCTTC
CASSYGRASEQFF
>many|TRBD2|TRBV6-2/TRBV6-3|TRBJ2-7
TGTGCCAGCAGTTTCGGACTAGCGGGAGTATCCGAGCAGTACTTC
CASSFGLAGVSEQYF
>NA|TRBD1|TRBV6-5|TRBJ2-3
TGTGCCAGCAGTTACTCGACGGGACAGGGAGCAGATACGCAGTATTTT
CASSYSTGQGADTQYF
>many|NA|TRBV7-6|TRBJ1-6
TGTGCCAGCAGCTTAACAGACAGTTATAATTCACCCCTCCACTTT
CASSLTDSYNSPLHF
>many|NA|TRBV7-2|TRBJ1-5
TGTGCCAGCAGCTTAGCTGGGGGGACGGGACAGCCCCAGCATTTT
CASSLAGGTGQPQHF
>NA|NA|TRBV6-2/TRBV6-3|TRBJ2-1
TGTGCCAGCAGTTACAGGGATCATGAGCAGTTCTTC
CASSYRDHEQFF
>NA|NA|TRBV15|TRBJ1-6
TGTGCCACCAGCAGAGATGTTGGGGGGCATTCACCCCTCCACTTT
CATSRDVGGHSPLHF
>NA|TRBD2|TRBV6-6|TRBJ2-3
TGTGCCAGCAGCCGAAACCTAGCGGGAGGGCCTGGAGATACGCAGTATTTT
CASSRNLAGGPGDTQYF
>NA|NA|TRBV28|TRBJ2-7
TGTGCCAGCAGACTTGTAAGGGAGGACAGGTTCTCCTACGAGCAGTACTTC
CASRLVREDRFSYEQYF
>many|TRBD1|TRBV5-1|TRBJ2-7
TGCGCCAGCAGCCCGGACCGGACAGGGGGCAACGAGCAGTACTTC
CASSPDRTGGNEQYF
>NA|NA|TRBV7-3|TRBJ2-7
TGTGCCAGCAGCCCAAGGACAGCGGGCGAGCAGTACTTC
CASSPRTAGEQYF
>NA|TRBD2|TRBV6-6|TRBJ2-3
TGTGCCAGCACCCGTAGCGGGGGGGCGACAGATACGCAGTATTTT
CASTRSGGATDTQYF
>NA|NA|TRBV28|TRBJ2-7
TGTGCCAGCCATGAAGGGGGGGCATACGAGCAGTACTTC
CASHEGGAYEQYF
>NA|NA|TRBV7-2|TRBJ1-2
TGTGCCAGCAGCTTATATGGTTCAGGTGGCTACACCTTC
CASSLYGSGGYTF
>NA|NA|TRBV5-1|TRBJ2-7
TGCGCCAGCAGCTTGTCAGGTCAAGCCGAGCAGTACTTC
CASSLSGQAEQYF
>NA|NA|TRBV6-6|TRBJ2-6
TGTGCCAGCAGTCTCCGGGCTGGGGCCAACGTCCTGACTTTC
CASSLRAGANVLTF
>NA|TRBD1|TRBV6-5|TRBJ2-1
TGTGCCAGCACCTCGACAGGGTTCAATGAGCAGTTCTTC
CASTSTGFNEQFF
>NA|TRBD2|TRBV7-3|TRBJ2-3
TGTGCCAGCAGCTTTGGGCTAGCGGGCCGCACAGATACGCAGTATTTT
CASSFGLAGRTDTQYF
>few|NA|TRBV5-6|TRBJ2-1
TGTGCCAGCGGTCTCGAATACAATGAGCAGTTCTTC
CASGLEYNEQFF
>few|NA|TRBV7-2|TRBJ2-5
TGTGCCAGCAGCTCCGAACTAGGGGACGAGACCCAGTACTTC
CASSSELGDETQYF
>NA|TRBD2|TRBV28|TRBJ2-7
TGTGCCAGCAGTTTGGGACTAGCGGGGGAGCAGTACTTC
CASSLGLAGEQYF
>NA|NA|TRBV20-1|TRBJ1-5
TGCAGTGCTAGAGGTCGCCGGATCAATCAGCCCCAGCATTTT
CSARGRRINQPQHF
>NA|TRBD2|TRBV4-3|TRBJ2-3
TGCGCCAGCAGCCAAGGAGCGGGAGGAGGCACAGATACGCAGTATTTT
CASSQGAGGGTDTQYF
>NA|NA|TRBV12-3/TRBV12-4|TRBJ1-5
TGTGCCAGCAGTTTAGCGGAGTATCAGCCCCAGCATTTT
CASSLAEYQPQHF
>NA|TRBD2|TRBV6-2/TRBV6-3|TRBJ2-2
TGTGCCAGCAGTGCCGGGACTAGCGGGGGGCCCACCGGGGAGCTGTTTTTT
CASSAGTSGGPTGELFF